Listed below are T cell receptor beta chains from one sample, sequenced in a study of cytomegalovirus exposure and HLA in healthy donors. The assay was immunoSEQ multiplex PCR, and TCRdb's table has in-frame clones only and misses some. This repertoire shows about 110,000 clones, around 84% found once; its top ten account for 1.3%. Sequenced: PBMCs. The receptors shown here come from a woman in her 30s in good health and CMV-seronegative. Each CDR3 is given with its conserved first and last residue. The D gene is left open where the match is weak. Where a row states a size, it is once, few, many or the class of an expanded clone; other rows omit it.

J gene	D gene	CDR3 length	V gene	clone size	CDR3 protein	CDR3 DNA
TRBJ1-5	TRBD1	15	TRBV6-5	-	CASSPMTGENQPQHF	TGTGCCAGCAGTCCGATGACAGGGGAAAATCAGCCCCAGCATTTT
TRBJ1-1	TRBD1	14	TRBV25-1	few	CASSLQGKNTEAFF	TGTGCCAGCAGCCTACAGGGGAAGAACACTGAAGCTTTCTTT
TRBJ1-1	-	14	TRBV7-2	-	CASSKERRTPEAFF	TGTGCCAGCAGCAAAGAGAGAAGGACACCGGAAGCTTTCTTT
TRBJ2-1	-	17	TRBV11-2	-	CASSERLPDSSYNEQFF	TGTGCCAGCAGTGAGAGATTGCCGGACAGCTCCTACAATGAGCAGTTCTTC
TRBJ1-5	-	15	TRBV6-5	few	CASRRTVDSNQPQHF	TGTGCCAGCAGACGGACAGTTGATAGCAATCAGCCCCAGCATTTT
TRBJ2-5	-	12	TRBV6-6	many	CASRLSGETQYF	TGTGCCAGCCGACTATCGGGAGAGACCCAGTACTTC
TRBJ2-5	TRBD1	14	TRBV7-3	-	CASSLTGNGETQYF	TGTGCCAGCAGCTTGACAGGGAATGGAGAGACCCAGTACTTC
TRBJ2-7	TRBD1	16	TRBV4-1	-	CASSQGMGTGTYEQYF	TGCGCCAGCAGCCAAGGGATGGGGACAGGGACCTACGAGCAGTACTTC
TRBJ2-1	TRBD2	14	TRBV27	-	CASRGTSGRNEQFF	TGTGCCAGCAGGGGGACTAGCGGGAGGAATGAGCAGTTCTTC
TRBJ2-7	-	13	TRBV19	-	CASSKLPAYEQYF	TGTGCCAGTAGTAAGTTGCCAGCCTACGAGCAGTACTTC
TRBJ2-5	TRBD2	14	TRBV7-9	-	CASSPGLAEETQYF	TGTGCCAGCAGCCCGGGACTAGCGGAGGAGACCCAGTACTTC
TRBJ1-5	TRBD1	17	TRBV2	once	CASSLTGTGSTNQPQHF	TGTGCCAGCAGCCTGACCGGGACAGGGTCTACCAATCAGCCCCAGCATTTT
TRBJ2-1	TRBD2	17	TRBV28	once	CASSFSRLAAFYNEQFF	TGTGCCAGCAGTTTTAGTCGGCTAGCGGCATTCTACAATGAGCAGTTCTTC
TRBJ1-1	-	13	TRBV5-8	-	CASSLRTVSEAFF	TGTGCCAGCAGCCTTAGGACAGTGAGTGAAGCTTTCTTT
TRBJ2-3	TRBD2	17	TRBV7-9	-	CASSLELASGSTDTQYF	TGTGCCAGCAGCTTAGAGTTGGCTAGCGGGTCCACAGATACGCAGTATTTT
TRBJ1-1	TRBD1	14	TRBV28	-	CASKTGEEFTEAFF	TGTGCCAGCAAAACAGGGGAGGAGTTCACTGAAGCTTTCTTT
TRBJ2-6	-	18	TRBV4-3	-	CASSQDPTGNSGANVLTF	TGCGCCAGCAGCCAAGACCCGACGGGTAACTCTGGGGCCAACGTCCTGACTTTC
TRBJ2-5	TRBD1	14	TRBV7-2	-	CASSHDRGQETQYF	TGTGCCAGCAGCCATGACAGGGGCCAAGAGACCCAGTACTTC
TRBJ2-7	TRBD2	15	TRBV9	-	CASSVGDSGVYEQYF	TGTGCCAGCAGCGTAGGGGATAGCGGGGTTTACGAGCAGTACTTC
TRBJ1-1	-	14	TRBV9	-	CASSVEPDSTEAFF	TGTGCCAGCAGCGTAGAACCAGACAGCACTGAAGCTTTCTTT
TRBJ2-7	-	15	TRBV5-6	-	CASFHWDEGLYEQYF	TGTGCCAGCTTCCACTGGGATGAGGGTCTTTACGAGCAGTACTTC
TRBJ1-5	-	15	TRBV5-8	few	CASAYPLRVGQPQHF	TGTGCCAGCGCCTACCCCCTCAGGGTAGGTCAGCCCCAGCATTTT
TRBJ2-7	TRBD1	19	TRBV2	few	CASSEKVGGVLNGLYEQYF	TGTGCCAGCAGTGAAAAGGTAGGGGGCGTACTAAATGGCCTCTACGAGCAGTACTTC
TRBJ2-3	-	14	TRBV29-1	-	CSVEPATHTDTQYF	TGCAGCGTTGAGCCTGCGACTCATACGGATACGCAGTATTTT
TRBJ2-7	TRBD2	14	TRBV5-1	-	CASSLATSGYEQYF	TGCGCCAGCAGCTTGGCGACTAGCGGATACGAGCAGTACTTC
TRBJ1-1	TRBD1	15	TRBV6-1	-	CASSGTGTANTEAFF	TGTGCCAGCAGTGGAACCGGGACAGCTAACACTGAAGCTTTCTTT
TRBJ2-2	-	15	TRBV7-9	-	CASSSKTGNTGELFF	TGTGCCAGCAGCTCCAAAACAGGGAACACCGGGGAGCTGTTTTTT
TRBJ1-2	-	13	TRBV5-1	-	CASSLAGNYGYTF	TGCGCCAGCAGCTTGGCAGGCAACTATGGCTACACCTTC
TRBJ1-1	-	13	TRBV6-5	-	CASSYQGFTEAFF	TGTGCCAGCAGTTACCAGGGGTTCACTGAAGCTTTCTTT
TRBJ2-7	TRBD1	13	TRBV5-1	-	CASSPQGVGEQYF	TGCGCCAGCAGCCCCCAGGGGGTGGGCGAGCAGTACTTC
TRBJ2-1	TRBD1	16	TRBV5-4	-	CASSFRDSIRRNEQFF	TGTGCCAGCAGCTTCCGGGACAGCATACGACGCAATGAGCAGTTCTTC
TRBJ2-3	-	16	TRBV7-8	-	CASSLQPGANTDTQYF	TGTGCCAGCAGCTTGCAGCCGGGAGCGAACACAGATACGCAGTATTTT
TRBJ1-5	-	15	TRBV6-1	-	CASSEAGGVFQPQHF	TGTGCCAGCAGTGAAGCGGGAGGAGTTTTTCAGCCCCAGCATTTT
TRBJ2-2	-	17	TRBV1	-	CTSSQGTSGRCTGELFF	TGCACCAGCAGCCAGGGGACTAGCGGGAGATGCACCGGGGAGCTGTTTTTT
TRBJ2-7	-	11	TRBV20-1	-	CSARGAYEQYF	TGCAGTGCCCGCGGAGCCTACGAGCAGTACTTC
TRBJ1-1	-	15	TRBV7-2	-	CASSLDGGRITEAFF	TGTGCCAGCAGCTTAGACGGGGGGCGGATCACTGAAGCTTTCTTT
TRBJ2-3	-	14	TRBV7-2	-	CASSLGTSTDTQYF	TGTGCCAGCAGCTTGGGGACTAGCACAGATACGCAGTATTTT
TRBJ1-3	-	13	TRBV5-1	-	CASSLGVGNTIYF	TGCGCCAGCAGCCTAGGGGTTGGAAACACCATATATTTT
TRBJ2-7	TRBD1	13	TRBV10-3	-	CAISGQGLYEQYF	TGTGCCATCAGCGGACAGGGTCTCTACGAGCAGTACTTC
TRBJ1-1	-	12	TRBV28	once	CATNSDRPEAFF	TGTGCCACCAACAGCGACAGACCTGAAGCTTTCTTT
TRBJ1-4	TRBD1	15	TRBV27	-	CASSIGTGQGEKLFF	TGTGCCAGCAGTATAGGGACAGGGCAAGGCGAAAAACTGTTTTTT
TRBJ2-7	-	13	TRBV13	once	CASSLEGAYEQYF	TGTGCCAGCAGCTTAGAGGGGGCCTACGAGCAGTACTTC
TRBJ2-2	-	13	TRBV29-1	once	CSADTANTGELFF	TGCAGCGCGGACACTGCGAACACCGGGGAGCTGTTTTTT
TRBJ2-7	-	13	TRBV7-9	-	CASSLVSTYEQYF	TGTGCCAGCAGCTTAGTCTCGACTTACGAGCAGTACTTC
TRBJ1-1	TRBD1	16	TRBV7-8	-	CASSFRTGTKNTEAFF	TGTGCCAGCAGCTTTCGGACAGGCACTAAGAACACTGAAGCTTTCTTT
TRBJ2-7	TRBD2	14	TRBV30	-	CAWSTGTRFHEQYF	TGTGCCTGGAGCACCGGGACTAGGTTCCACGAGCAGTACTTC
TRBJ2-7	TRBD2	14	TRBV5-6	-	CASSSAGTSYEQYF	TGTGCCAGCAGCTCGGCCGGGACTAGCTACGAGCAGTACTTC